This T cell receptor beta chain originates from a study of control samples from healthy donors and cancer patients. TCRdb keeps only in-frame clones here, not all; method: immunoSEQ multiplex PCR. The table shows 140,000 to 150,000 clones, with 91% occurring only once. The ends were cut back, 3 bases at V and 8 bases at J, with 17 bases in the middle. The CDR3 runs 15 residues. Germline CDR1 and CDR2: LGHNT and FRNRAP. The clonotype originates from a man aged 25 to 40 in good health. Sequencing was carried out using blood. The V gene is TRBV12-5, the J gene TRBJ2-1, with D possibly being TRBD2 (6 bases). In DNA form, the CDR3 reads TGTGCTAGTGGTTTTGGCGCGGGATTGGGGGATGAGCAGTTCTTC. Its protein is CASGFGAGLGDEQFF.